This T cell receptor beta chain was found in a study of blood T cells in healthy people across ages. The CDR3 has 18 amino acids. With 5 bases clipped from V and 0 bases from J, the junction kept 8 bases outside the gene matches. Per germline, CDR1 MNHEY and CDR2 SMNVEV (reference sequence). A second about 7 to 12 cycle PCR used barcoded and J-beta primers. TCRdb processed the 5' RACE reads anew with MiXCR; each CDR3 protein has one entry. In the table there are over 1.5 million distinct CDR3 sequences, 49% of which are singletons. The sequencing input was blood. This receptor was taken from a woman in her thirties or forties in good health. This chain uses TRBV27 with TRBJ2-7, with 15 bases that match TRBD2. CDR3 loop: CASSLRTSGGDYSYEQYF. The CDR3 nucleotides read TGTGCCAGCAGTCTCAGGACTAGCGGGGGGGATTACTCCTACGAGCAGTACTTC.